Sequencing of this T cell receptor (beta chain) was carried out in a study of blood T cell repertoires in COVID-19. Whole-study context: Sample material is recorded as cDNA or gDNA derived from T cells, B-cell-depleted T cells, or PBMCs.

Participants spanned ages about 18 to 100 years and resided in around 25 US areas. Exposed participants came across a COVID-19 case within 2 weeks before study entry. CDR1 is ENHRY, CDR2 SYGVKD, per germline. The V segment lost 6 bases and the J segment 2 bases; nucleotides outside the gene matches: 4. The CDR3 covers 13 residues. Original processing methods: Counts of nucleated cells, estimated from reference gene primer amplification, were obtained. Only in-frame clones appear in the TCRdb table, and some are missing; sequencing was by immunoSEQ multiplex PCR. V and J calls and clone size come straight from that table; D and trimming were deduced from the DNA. The sample includes some 320,000 clones, 90% of them seen just once.

The J gene is TRBJ2-7, the V gene TRBV10-3; TRBD1 aligns across 7 bases. The source of this sequence is a woman aged 25 to 45 who had been exposed to COVID-19. The sample taken for sequencing was PBMCs or T cells enriched from blood (not recorded which). The CDR3, as DNA: TGTGCCATCAGCAGGGACAGACCCTACGAGCAGTACTTC. As protein: CAISRDRPYEQYF.